This is a list of T cell receptor beta chains from one sample in a study of T cells in narcolepsy. Only in-frame clones appear in the TCRdb table, and some are missing; sequencing was by immunoSEQ multiplex PCR. The sample carries about 43,000 clones, approximately 90% recorded once. Sequenced input: CD45RA- memory CD4+ T cells from PBMCs. The receptors originated from a human donor with narcolepsy. Both conserved end residues are part of each CDR3. Rows may omit the clone size; those that give it use once, few, many or a size class.

clone size: .; J gene: TRBJ2-2; V gene: TRBV5-6; CDR3 protein: CASSWTGTSGVGELFF
clone size: .; J gene: TRBJ1-2; V gene: TRBV5-1; CDR3 protein: CASSLEPQGSVYGYTF
clone size: once; J gene: TRBJ2-7; V gene: TRBV28; CDR3 protein: CASSGTHSFYEQYF
clone size: .; J gene: TRBJ2-2; V gene: TRBV5-1; CDR3 protein: CASSLWDSSEGELFF
clone size: once; J gene: TRBJ2-5; V gene: TRBV25-1; CDR3 protein: CASSPPGTGGETQYF
clone size: .; J gene: TRBJ2-2; V gene: TRBV11-3; CDR3 protein: CASSPRGLDKTGELFF
clone size: .; J gene: TRBJ1-4; V gene: TRBV6-6; CDR3 protein: CASFRGTTNEKLFF
clone size: once; J gene: TRBJ1-5; V gene: TRBV5-1; CDR3 protein: CASSSTGGSNQPQHF
clone size: .; J gene: TRBJ2-3; V gene: TRBV18; CDR3 protein: CASSPRFAGGHEDTQYF
clone size: .; J gene: TRBJ1-1; V gene: TRBV27; CDR3 protein: CASSRREANTEAFF
clone size: .; J gene: TRBJ2-7; V gene: TRBV18; CDR3 protein: CASSPRDRSYEQYF
clone size: .; J gene: TRBJ2-3; V gene: TRBV7-2; CDR3 protein: CASSFGRPLDTQYF
clone size: few; J gene: TRBJ2-7; V gene: TRBV7-8; CDR3 protein: CASRRSQDASYEQYF
clone size: .; J gene: TRBJ2-2; V gene: TRBV2; CDR3 protein: CASSEALGRLDGELFF
clone size: .; J gene: TRBJ2-3; V gene: TRBV5-1; CDR3 protein: CAGSDGAESSTQYF
clone size: .; J gene: TRBJ1-3; V gene: TRBV7-2; CDR3 protein: CASSSLTGWSNTIYF
clone size: .; J gene: TRBJ2-2; V gene: TRBV9; CDR3 protein: CASSVRTGQNTGELFF
clone size: once; J gene: TRBJ1-2; V gene: TRBV5-6; CDR3 protein: CASSFQTELYGYTF
clone size: .; J gene: TRBJ1-1; V gene: TRBV6-6; CDR3 protein: CASSYFPGQGATEAFF
clone size: .; J gene: TRBJ2-4; V gene: TRBV10-3; CDR3 protein: CASRREGLDKNIQYF
clone size: .; J gene: TRBJ1-4; V gene: TRBV11-1; CDR3 protein: CASSSRGGNEKLFF
clone size: .; J gene: TRBJ2-7; V gene: TRBV6-5; CDR3 protein: CASTPGGAVHEQYF
clone size: .; J gene: TRBJ1-6; V gene: TRBV7-2; CDR3 protein: CASSFPRSPLHF
clone size: .; J gene: TRBJ2-2; V gene: TRBV2; CDR3 protein: CASSRQGFTGELFF
clone size: .; J gene: TRBJ2-3; V gene: TRBV4-1; CDR3 protein: CASSQGMGGRGRDTQYF
clone size: .; J gene: TRBJ1-1; V gene: TRBV20-1; CDR3 protein: CSARDGVEAFF
clone size: .; J gene: TRBJ1-4; V gene: TRBV2; CDR3 protein: CASRRGVREKLFF
clone size: .; J gene: TRBJ1-2; V gene: TRBV6-5; CDR3 protein: CASRSGLYGYTF
clone size: .; J gene: TRBJ1-2; V gene: TRBV6-1; CDR3 protein: CASTLDRWGYTF
clone size: .; J gene: TRBJ2-3; V gene: TRBV27; CDR3 protein: CASSLTWPTDTQYF
clone size: once; J gene: TRBJ1-1; V gene: TRBV11-2; CDR3 protein: CASSLEAGTYTEAFF
clone size: once; J gene: TRBJ2-3; V gene: TRBV12-5; CDR3 protein: CASGDRAQTDTQYF
clone size: few; J gene: TRBJ1-2; V gene: TRBV4-1; CDR3 protein: CASSQEVGSGQDGYTF
clone size: .; J gene: TRBJ1-1; V gene: TRBV11-3; CDR3 protein: CASSSYRGTNTEAFF
clone size: .; J gene: TRBJ1-1; V gene: TRBV6-5; CDR3 protein: CASSQSQGNTEAFF
clone size: .; J gene: TRBJ1-3; V gene: TRBV7-8; CDR3 protein: CASSPQQGAGNTIYF
clone size: .; J gene: TRBJ1-1; V gene: TRBV7-6; CDR3 protein: CASSLQGMNTEAFF